Shown below are 32 T cell receptor beta chains from a single sample sequenced in a study of OX40 agonist ivuxolimab in advanced cancers. The method was immunoSEQ multiplex PCR; TCRdb's version includes in-frame clones alone and lacks a portion of them. The table includes fewer than 25,000 clones, roughly 80% detected once. The starting material was CD4+ or CD8+ T cells sorted from blood, obtained in a trial of the OX40 agonist ivuxolimab. These receptors came from an adult with an advanced solid tumor such as melanoma, head and neck, liver or kidney cancer.

The gene calls are TRBV28 and TRBJ2-7; D call uncertain. The CDR3 has 15 amino acids. CDR1 is MDHEN and CDR2 is SYDVKM in the germline V gene. Deletions cut 5 bases from V and 3 bases from J, with 17 bases between. CDR3 bases: TGTGCCAGCAGTCCTCAGTTCTCCAGGCACTACGAGCAGTACTTC. This sequence encodes CASSPQFSRHYEQYF.

This clone appeared once. This chain links TRBV4-1 with TRBJ1-5; 7 bases fit TRBD1. The J segment lost 10 bases and the V segment lost 2 bases, leaving 14 bases of the junction unmatched. Germline assignment: CDR1 MGHRA and CDR2 YSYEKL. The CDR3 runs 16 residues. The CDR3 bases are TGCGCCAGCAGCCAATCCCTAGGGGGCGCGGTAGACCCCCAGCATTTT. Amino acid sequence: CASSQSLGGAVDPQHF.

The genes are TRBV10-2 and TRBJ2-7; no firm D call. Trimming cost V 6 bases and J 4 bases, with 4 bases left between them. Germline CDR1 WSHSY, CDR2 SAAADI. This CDR3 is built from 10 residues. Here the CDR3 DNA reads TGCGCCAGCAGGGGGTACGAGCAGTACTTC. It translates to CASRGYEQYF.

The J gene is TRBJ1-4, the V gene TRBV9; TRBD1 aligns across 8 bases. V dropped 0 bases and J dropped 5; count of bases not matched to a gene: 3. The germline gives CDR1 SGDLS, CDR2 YYNGEE. The CDR3 sequence is 15 residues long. The CDR3 sequence is CASSVGDRMNEKLFF. The CDR3 coding sequence is TGTGCCAGCAGCGTAGGGGACAGGATGAATGAAAAACTGTTTTTT. Complete variable domain (other parts from reference TRBV9 and TRBJ1-4): DSGVTQTPKHLITATGQRVTLRCSPRSGDLSVYWYQQSLDQGLQFLIQYYNGEERAKGNILERFSAQQFPDLHSELNLSSLELGDSALYFCASSVGDRMNEKLFFGSGTQLSVL.

The chain employs TRBV2 and TRBJ2-3, with 9 positions matching TRBD2. Trimming removed 10 bases from V and 2 bases from J; junction bases left unmatched: 4. The CDR3 length is 13 residues. CDR1 is SNHLY, CDR2 FYNNEI, per germline. The CDR3 nucleotides are TGTGCCAAGGGACTAGCCGACACAGATACGCAGTATTTT. As protein: CAKGLADTDTQYF.

The genes are TRBV9 and TRBJ2-7; 8 bases line up with TRBD2. J lost 0 bases, V lost 1 base, and 3 bases had no gene match. Germline CDR1 SGDLS, CDR2 YYNGEE. The CDR3 sequence is 15 residues long. This CDR3 is CASSVTSGPSYEQYF. The CDR3, as DNA: TGTGCCAGCAGCGTAACTAGCGGCCCCTCCTACGAGCAGTACTTC. Full variable domain (rest looked up from reference TRBV9 and TRBJ2-7): DSGVTQTPKHLITATGQRVTLRCSPRSGDLSVYWYQQSLDQGLQFLIQYYNGEERAKGNILERFSAQQFPDLHSELNLSSLELGDSALYFCASSVTSGPSYEQYFGPGTRLTVT.

The chain uses TRBV4-1 and TRBJ1-3; D is possibly TRBD1 (5 bases). Germline V gives CDR1 MGHRA, CDR2 YSYEKL. V lost 5 bases and J lost 1, with 12 bases in between. The CDR3 totals 15 residues. This CDR3 is CASSGAWTSGNTIYF. The CDR3 nucleotides are TGCGCCAGCAGCGGGGCGTGGACATCTGGAAACACCATATATTTT.

The chain recombines TRBV6-6 with TRBJ2-1; 7 nucleotides line up with TRBD1. This CDR3 has 12 residues. The V segment lost 5 bases and the J segment 7 bases; nucleotides outside the gene matches: 2. CDR1 MNHNY and CDR2 SVGAGI come from the germline V gene (reference sequence). CDR3 loop: CASSPGGNEQFF. The CDR3 DNA is TGTGCCAGCAGTCCAGGGGGTAATGAGCAGTTCTTC.

The genes are TRBV5-6 and TRBJ1-2, with D unclear. Germline loops: CDR1 SGHDT, CDR2 YYEEEE. With 0 bases removed from V and 8 bases from J, the gap between germline ends came to 11 bases. CDR3 length: 13 residues. As DNA, the CDR3 is TGTGCCAGCAGCTTGGGCCGGGGTGGCGGCTACACCTTC. Translated: CASSLGRGGGYTF.

CDR3 in DNA: TGCGCCAGCAGCTGGACAGGGAGCAATCAGCCCCAGCATTTT. Residues: CASSWTGSNQPQHF. This chain joins TRBV4-1 and TRBJ1-5, with TRBD1 matching 8 bases. Per germline, CDR1 MGHRA and CDR2 YSYEKL. This CDR3 region has 14 residues. Losses at the gene ends were 5 bases for V and 1 base for J; bases not matched to a gene: 1.

V and J are TRBV5-5 and TRBJ2-3; a weak D match, TRBD1 (6 bases). The V and J ends lost 9 bases and 4 bases respectively, with 12 bases between them. The CDR3 contains 12 residues. CDR1 and CDR2 (germline): SGHKS, YYEKEE (reference sequence). The CDR3 is CATQGRADTQYF. The CDR3 DNA is TGTGCCACACAGGGCAGGGCAGATACGCAGTATTTT.

This clone was seen a few times. The CDR3 sequence is CASLPGLAPLEQYF. DNA of the CDR3: TGCGCCAGCTTACCGGGACTAGCTCCTCTCGAGCAGTACTTC. The chain employs TRBV23-1 and TRBJ2-7, with 9 positions matching TRBD2. TRBV23-1 is reported as an ORF; its role is uncertain. The CDR3 runs to 14 residues. The V and J ends lost 8 bases and 6 bases, in that order; junction bases with no gene match: 11.

The chain employs TRBV28 and TRBJ1-2; unclear D gene. Trimming removed 6 bases at V and 5 bases at J, with 7 bases between. Germline CDR1 MDHEN, CDR2 SYDVKM. The length of the CDR3 is 11 residues. The chain's CDR3 is CASRRDYGYTF. The CDR3 DNA reads as TGTGCCAGCAGAAGGGATTATGGCTACACCTTC.

This rearrangement joins TRBV4-2 to TRBJ2-7, with no clear D. The CDR3 runs to 13 residues. V gave up 5 bases and J gave up 1 base, with 9 bases separating them. Germline lookup yields CDR1 LGHNA and CDR2 YNFKEQ. The CDR3 DNA is TGTGCCAGCAGCTCTAGGATTTCCTACGAGCAGTACTTC. Its protein is CASSSRISYEQYF.

V is TRBV5-1 and J is TRBJ2-5, with D unresolved. This CDR3 is 13 amino acids long. The germline CDR1 and CDR2 sequences are SGHRS and YFSETQ. Trimming pared 7 bases from V and 2 bases from J, leaving 12 bases between. The CDR3 is CASHYVSQETQYF. CDR3 DNA: TGCGCCAGCCACTACGTTTCGCAAGAGACCCAGTACTTC.

The gene calls are TRBV5-1 and TRBJ2-1; the match to TRBD1 covers 7 bases. The germline V gene encodes CDR1 SGHRS and CDR2 YFSETQ. The junction had 4 bases not matched to a gene; V was cut back by 4 bases and J by 3 bases. This CDR3 contains 14 residues. The CDR3: CASSPDRIYNEQFF. As DNA, the CDR3 is TGCGCCAGCAGCCCGGACAGGATCTACAATGAGCAGTTCTTC. The variable domain in full, completed from reference TRBV5-1 and TRBJ2-1, reads KAGVTQTPRYLIKTRGQQVTLSCSPISGHRSVSWYQQTPGQGLQFLFEYFSETQRNKGNFPGRFSGRQFSNSRSEMNVSTLELGDSALYLCASSPDRIYNEQFFGPGTRLTVL.

The gene calls are TRBV6-6 and TRBJ2-7, with D maybe TRBD2 (6 bases). Germline values: CDR1 MNHNY, CDR2 SVGAGI (reference sequence). Trimming left V 5 bases short and J 1 base short, with 9 bases between. This CDR3 contains 13 residues. For the CDR3, the DNA is TGTGCCAGCAGTAGTGGGGGGTCCTACGAGCAGTACTTC. It yields the protein CASSSGGSYEQYF.

This chain joins TRBV5-1 and TRBJ1-1; D may be TRBD1 (5 bases). Trimming took off 0 bases at V and 10 bases at J, with 16 bases between the two ends. Germline CDR1 is SGHRS and CDR2 is YFSETQ. The CDR3 extends over 14 amino acids. The CDR3 spells CASSLATGGDPAFF. CDR3 bases: TGCGCCAGCAGCTTGGCCACTGGGGGGGATCCAGCTTTCTTT.

As DNA, the CDR3 is TGTGCCAGCAGTCTCGAGGGGTCCCTTCTTCATCCGCCCCAGCATTTT. It translates to CASSLEGSLLHPPQHF. The chain links TRBV11-3 to TRBJ1-5; D is possibly TRBD1 (5 bases). The CDR3 is made up of 16 amino acids. CDR1 is SGHNT and CDR2 is YENEEA in the germline V gene. Trimming took off 6 bases at V and 9 bases at J, with 24 bases between the two ends.

The V and J genes are TRBV5-1 and TRBJ1-1, with 9 positions matching TRBD1. The CDR3 has 14 amino acids. The ends lost 2 bases at V and 4 bases at J; junction bases unmatched: 3. Germline V gene lookup returns CDR1 SGHRS and CDR2 YFSETQ. The CDR3 sequence is CASSLQGAGTEAFF. The CDR3 coding sequence is TGCGCCAGCAGCTTACAGGGGGCCGGCACTGAAGCTTTCTTT.

The chain recombines TRBV7-3 with TRBJ2-7, with D unclear. Per germline, CDR1 SGHTA and CDR2 FQGTGA. V was trimmed by 5 bases and J by 2 bases, leaving 7 bases between them. This CDR3 has 12 amino acids. CDR3 DNA: TGTGCCAGCAGCCCAGGTACCTACGAGCAGTACTTC. This translates into CASSPGTYEQYF.

CDR3 in DNA: TGTGCCAGCAGAGATGCAGGAGCGTACGTCGAGCAGTACTTC. Translating it yields CASRDAGAYVEQYF. The chain has TRBV2 and TRBJ2-7; D is uncertain. The CDR3 sequence is 14 residues long. Germline CDR1 SNHLY, CDR2 FYNNEI. The V end was cut by 6 bases, the J end by 6 bases, with 18 bases between.

Written as DNA, the CDR3 is TGTGCCAGCATCAGGACTGGTATCGCTTTCTTT. It specifies CASIRTGIAFF. This rearrangement joins TRBV6-6 to TRBJ1-1; D is undetermined. The germline V and J ends were trimmed by 7 bases and 11 bases, with 14 bases remaining between them. The CDR3 consists of 11 residues. In germline, CDR1 is MNHNY, CDR2 SVGAGI (reference sequence).

In this sample, this clone turned up once. The chain uses TRBV20-1 and TRBJ2-7; D call uncertain. V was shortened by 7 bases and J by 3 bases, with 7 bases between the two germline ends. Germline assignment: CDR1 DFQATT and CDR2 SNEGSKA (reference sequence). The length of the CDR3 is 10 residues. Here the CDR3 DNA reads TGCAGTGTGGTTAACTACGAGCAGTACTTC. Protein sequence: CSVVNYEQYF.

The chain is built from TRBV28 and TRBJ1-2, with TRBD1 identical over 8 bases. CDR1 is MDHEN, CDR2 SYDVKM, per germline. There are 15 residues in the CDR3. The junction had 13 bases not matched to a gene; V was cut back by 5 bases and J by 8 bases. The CDR3 region has the DNA TGTGCCAGCAGTCCAATCACCAGGGGGCGCGTCGGCTACACCTTC. It is translated as CASSPITRGRVGYTF.

J is TRBJ2-1 and V is TRBV19; D possibly corresponds to TRBD1 (5 bases). V was shortened by 4 bases and J by 4 bases, with 11 bases between the two germline ends. The CDR3 consists of 14 residues. CDR1 LNHDA and CDR2 SQIVND come from the germline V gene (reference sequence). The CDR3 region is CASSTGSSYNEQFF. The CDR3 DNA reads as TGTGCCAGTAGTACAGGGTCGAGTTACAATGAGCAGTTCTTC.

The J gene is TRBJ1-1, the V gene TRBV4-3; D gene uncertain. This CDR3 is built from 13 residues. In germline, CDR1 is LGHNA, CDR2 YSLEER. V lost 1 base, J lost 1 base, and 4 bases lay in between. CDR3 DNA: TGCGCCAGCAGCCAAGGACAGAACACTGAAGCTTTCTTT. This translates into CASSQGQNTEAFF.

The rearrangement uses TRBV27 and TRBJ2-5; 9 positions match TRBD2. Germline V gene lookup returns CDR1 MNHEY and CDR2 SMNVEV (reference sequence). The ends lost 6 bases at V and 4 bases at J; junction bases unmatched: 12. There are 16 residues in the CDR3. CDR3 amino acids: CASRPQGAGGPETQYF. In DNA, the CDR3 is TGTGCCAGCAGGCCGCAAGGGGCGGGGGGGCCAGAGACCCAGTACTTC.

This rearrangement joins TRBV12-5 to TRBJ2-1; a possible D gene is TRBD2 (6 bases). Trimming shortened V by 4 bases and J by 9 bases, and 13 bases separated the two germline ends. Per germline, CDR1 LGHNT and CDR2 FRNRAP. CDR3 length: 13 amino acids. The CDR3 region has the DNA TGTGCTAGTGGTTCCCCCCCCGGGGGTGAGCAGTTCTTC. It is translated as CASGSPPGGEQFF.

The chain uses TRBV11-2 and TRBJ1-4, with D maybe TRBD1 (5 bases). Germline CDR1 reads SGHAT; CDR2 reads FQNNGV. The CDR3 spans 15 residues. Trimming cost V 4 bases and J 7 bases, with 16 bases left between them. The CDR3 reads CASSSPGRGGEKLFF. Written as DNA, the CDR3 is TGTGCCAGCAGCTCCCCGGGACGGGGCGGTGAAAAACTGTTTTTT.

J is TRBJ2-7 and V is TRBV19; the D gene is possibly TRBD1 (6 bases). Trimming stripped 6 bases from V and 3 bases from J, with 15 bases between. The V gene's germline CDR1 is LNHDA and CDR2 SQIVND (reference sequence). The CDR3 is 14 residues long. The CDR3 bases are TGTGCCAGTAGGACTACAGGGTCAAACTACGAGCAGTACTTC. Translation: CASRTTGSNYEQYF.

The rearrangement links TRBV6-4 to TRBJ2-1; 11 nucleotides agree with TRBD2. Germline loops: CDR1 MRHNA, CDR2 SNTAGT. V was pared by 3 bases and J by 8 bases, with 3 bases of the junction left unmatched. This CDR3 region has 14 residues. DNA of the CDR3: TGTGCCAGCAGTGAACTAGCGGGGGAAGATGAGCAGTTCTTC. Translating gives CASSELAGEDEQFF.